This T cell receptor (beta chain) was obtained from a study of cytomegalovirus exposure and HLA in healthy donors. Study-wide background: A subsequent analysis reported that the 120 or so validation repertoires were produced on the same platform that had also been used for the roughly 700 first-cohort repertoires.

This clone is categorized as medium-sized. The antigen is not known. The method was immunoSEQ multiplex PCR; TCRdb's version includes in-frame clones alone and lacks a portion of them. The data show tens of thousands of clones, about 96% seen once. Deletions cut 2 bases from V and 4 bases from J, with 8 bases between. Germline CDR1 SNHLY, CDR2 FYNNEI. The CDR3 runs 13 residues. Findings of the study overall: Three CMV-associated chains were confirmed in vitro to be specific for CMV antigens. The tendency of first-cohort TCR clusters to co-occur in the roughly 110 validation repertoires was identified by a subsequent analysis.

The clonotype was recovered from a man in his late teens or twenties in good health and CMV-seronegative. Sequences were obtained from PBMCs. This rearrangement joins TRBV2 to TRBJ1-2; no clear D gene. The DNA for the CDR3 is TGTGCCAGCAGTGAAAGGAGGGCCTATGGCTACACCTTC. It codes for CASSERRAYGYTF.